The next 3 T cell receptor beta chains were all read from a single sample in a study of blood T cell repertoires in COVID-19 (TCRdb year 2020). The method behind the library was the immunoSEQ multiplex PCR assay. Drawn from immuneACCESS, this table holds only the in-frame rearrangements with V and J called that TCRdb kept. Clones are partly lost; checked studies trace under half to an unresolved V gene and leave the rest unexplained. This sample lists 85,000 to 95,000 clones; 87% were detected once. In total, the top ten clones hold approximately 4.4% of the sample. Sequenced sample: peripheral blood. The receptors stem from a woman aged 80 or over with acute or convalescent COVID-19.

The chain links TRBV3-1 (or the pseudogene TRBV3-2) to TRBJ1-3; TRBD1 aligns across 9 bases. CDR3 length: 17 amino acids. Germline V CDR1 and CDR2: LGHDT, YNNKEL (reference sequence). The J segment lost 0 bases and the V segment lost 1 base, leaving 4 bases of the junction unmatched. The CDR3, as DNA: TGTGCCAGCAGCCAAGGGGGACAGGGCCTCTCTGGAAACACCATATATTTT. It yields the protein CASSQGGQGLSGNTIYF.

This clone has more than one count but fewer than ten. This chain connects TRBV3-1 (or the pseudogene TRBV3-2) to TRBJ2-5, with TRBD2 identical over 10 bases. This CDR3 is built from 13 residues. The V and J ends lost 0 bases and 12 bases, in that order; junction bases with no gene match: 4. Looked up from germline, CDR1 is LGHDT and CDR2 is YNNKEL (reference sequence). The CDR3 DNA sequence: TGTGCCAGCAGCCAAGATCGTGGACTAGCGGAGTACTTC. Translating gives CASSQDRGLAEYF.

This clone was counted once. J is TRBJ1-1 and V is TRBV5-1, with no clear D. This CDR3 spans 14 amino acids. CDR1 and CDR2 from the germline V gene are SGHRS and YFSETQ. V dropped 4 bases and J dropped 1 base, with 11 bases sitting between them. The CDR3: CASSPARGNTEAFF. CDR3 nucleotides: TGCGCCAGCAGCCCTGCGCGGGGGAACACTGAAGCTTTCTTT.